The TCR beta chain under discussion was sequenced for a study of control samples from healthy donors and cancer patients. Assay: immunoSEQ multiplex PCR; the TCRdb copy retains only in-frame clones and omits some. The table records some 130,000 clones, around nine tenths of them present only once. Germline V gene data show CDR1 as LGHNA and CDR2 as YNFKEQ. The CDR3 sequence is 16 residues long. The V and J ends lost 2 bases and 4 bases, in that order; junction bases with no gene match: 2. The sequence was collected from a man aged 18-30 years in good health. J is TRBJ2-3 and V is TRBV4-2; 14 bases map to TRBD2. The sample was blood. CDR3 residues: CASSQTTSGGADTQYF. As DNA, the CDR3 is TGTGCCAGCAGCCAAACGACTAGCGGGGGGGCAGATACGCAGTATTTT.